These 7 T cell receptor beta chains were sequenced from one sample in a study of T cells in Graves' hyperthyroidism and ophthalmopathy. Template material for amplifying TCR beta CDR3 regions consisted of RNA transcripts. TCR CDR3 regions were first amplified by RT-PCR with HTBI primers. TCRdb reprocessed the multiplex PCR reads via MiXCR and lists one record per CDR3 protein. The table lists around 100,000 distinct CDR3 sequences, roughly 47% of them singletons. The sequencing input was blood. Source of these receptors: a middle-aged man with Graves' hyperthyroidism.

This clonotype occurred many times. V gene TRBV7-9 combines with J gene TRBJ2-7; D gene ambiguous. V lost 8 bases and J 0 bases, leaving 14 bases between the germline ends. CDR1 and CDR2 from the germline V gene are SEHNR and FQNEAQ (reference sequence). This CDR3 is 14 amino acids long. CDR3 nucleotides: TGTGCCAGCGGCCCCCATTCCAGCTCCTACGAGCAGTACTTC. It codes for CASGPHSSSYEQYF.

The V gene is TRBV9, the J gene TRBJ2-2, with unresolved D. Trimming shortened V by 4 bases and J by 8 bases, and 9 bases separated the two germline ends. The length of the CDR3 is 12 residues. Per the germline V gene, CDR1 is SGDLS and CDR2 is YYNGEE. The CDR3 DNA sequence: TGTGCCAGCAGCCGAAATCAGGGGGAGCTGTTTTTT. Translated, it gives CASSRNQGELFF.

V and J are TRBV7-2 and TRBJ2-7, with 7 bases that match TRBD2. The germline CDR1 and CDR2 sequences are SGHTA and FQGNSA. V was clipped by 6 bases and J by 3 bases; unmatched bases: 11. The CDR3 extends over 15 amino acids. CDR3 amino acids: CASSLLQGGFYEQYF. For the CDR3, the DNA is TGTGCCAGCAGTTTACTGCAGGGAGGGTTCTACGAGCAGTACTTC.

The V and J genes are TRBV7-2 and TRBJ2-1; possibly TRBD2 for D (5 bases). Trimming shortened V by 5 bases and J by 9 bases, and 17 bases separated the two germline ends. Looked up from germline, CDR1 is SGHTA and CDR2 is FQGNSA. This CDR3 spans 14 amino acids. The CDR3, as DNA: TGTGCCAGCAGCCAAGAAGGCCCCGAGGGTGAGCAGTTCTTC. Translation: CASSQEGPEGEQFF.

The chain carries TRBV9 and TRBJ2-3; the D gene is possibly TRBD2 (6 bases). V was cut by 1 base and J by 0 bases, with 9 bases left in between. CDR3 size: 15 residues. Germline loops: CDR1 SGDLS, CDR2 YYNGEE. The CDR3 sequence: CASSVFGTSTDTQYF. CDR3 DNA sequence: TGTGCCAGCAGCGTATTTGGGACTAGCACAGATACGCAGTATTTT. Full variable domain (missing parts from reference TRBV9 and TRBJ2-3): DSGVTQTPKHLITATGQRVTLRCSPRSGDLSVYWYQQSLDQGLQFLIQYYNGEERAKGNILERFSAQQFPDLHSELNLSSLELGDSALYFCASSVFGTSTDTQYFGPGTRLTVL.

This clonotype has at least ten counts. The chain has TRBV19 and TRBJ2-2; TRBD2 might be the D (6 bases). The length of the CDR3 is 17 residues. V lost 7 bases to trimming and J lost 7 bases, with 25 bases between them. CDR1 LNHDA and CDR2 SQIVND come from the germline V gene (reference sequence). This chain's CDR3 is CASTSSRVALGGGELFF. The CDR3 coding sequence is TGTGCCAGTACCTCCTCTCGAGTGGCTTTGGGGGGCGGGGAGCTGTTTTTT.

There are a few counts of this clonotype. This chain uses TRBV25-1 with TRBJ2-5; D remains ambiguous. The V and J ends lost 4 bases and 1 base respectively, with 10 bases between them. The CDR3 sequence is 14 residues long. Germline V gene lookup returns CDR1 MGHDK and CDR2 SYGVNS. The CDR3 sequence: CASSARQLQETQYF. CDR3 DNA sequence: TGTGCCAGCAGTGCTAGGCAGCTCCAAGAGACCCAGTACTTC.